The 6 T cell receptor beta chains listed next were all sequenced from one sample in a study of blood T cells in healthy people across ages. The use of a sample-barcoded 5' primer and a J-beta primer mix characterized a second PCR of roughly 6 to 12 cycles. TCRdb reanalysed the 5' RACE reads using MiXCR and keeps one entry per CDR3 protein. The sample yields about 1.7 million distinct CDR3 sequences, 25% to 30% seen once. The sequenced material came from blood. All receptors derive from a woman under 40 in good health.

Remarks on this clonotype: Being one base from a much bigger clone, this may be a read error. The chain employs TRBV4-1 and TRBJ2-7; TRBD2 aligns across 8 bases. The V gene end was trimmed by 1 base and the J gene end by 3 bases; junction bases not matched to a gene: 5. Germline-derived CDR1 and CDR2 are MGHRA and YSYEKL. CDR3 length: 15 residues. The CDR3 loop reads CASSQVTGGNYEQYF. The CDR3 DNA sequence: TGCGCCAGCAGCCAAGTGACGGGGGGGAACTACGAGCAGTACTTC.

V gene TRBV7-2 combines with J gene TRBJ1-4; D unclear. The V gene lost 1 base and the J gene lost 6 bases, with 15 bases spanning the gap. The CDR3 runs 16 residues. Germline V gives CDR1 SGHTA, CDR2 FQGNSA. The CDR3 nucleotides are TGTGCCAGCAGCTTAGGGTGGAGCCTTGCGGATGAAAAACTGTTTTTT. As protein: CASSLGWSLADEKLFF. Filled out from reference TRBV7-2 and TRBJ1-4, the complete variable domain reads GAGVSQSPSNKVTEKGKDVELRCDPISGHTALYWYRQSLGQGLEFLIYFQGNSAPDKSGLPSDRFSAERTGGSVSTLTIQRTQQEDSAVYLCASSLGWSLADEKLFFGSGTQLSVL.

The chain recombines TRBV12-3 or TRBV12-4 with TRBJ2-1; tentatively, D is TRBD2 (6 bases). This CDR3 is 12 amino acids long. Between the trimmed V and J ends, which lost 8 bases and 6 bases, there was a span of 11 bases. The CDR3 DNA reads TGTGCCAGCGATAGGGAGGCCAATGAGCAGTTCTTC. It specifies CASDREANEQFF.

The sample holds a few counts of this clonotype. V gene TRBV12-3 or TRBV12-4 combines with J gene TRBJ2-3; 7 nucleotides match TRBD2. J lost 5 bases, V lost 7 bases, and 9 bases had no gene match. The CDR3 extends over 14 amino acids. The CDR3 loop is CASIPGLVGDTQYF. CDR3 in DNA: TGTGCCAGCATCCCTGGACTAGTAGGAGATACGCAGTATTTT.

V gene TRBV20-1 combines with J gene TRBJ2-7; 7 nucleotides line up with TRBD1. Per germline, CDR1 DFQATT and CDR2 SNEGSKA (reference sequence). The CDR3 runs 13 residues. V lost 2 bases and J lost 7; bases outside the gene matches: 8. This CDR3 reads CSARRTGYNEQYF. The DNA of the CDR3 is TGCAGTGCTAGAAGGACAGGCTACAATGAGCAGTACTTC.

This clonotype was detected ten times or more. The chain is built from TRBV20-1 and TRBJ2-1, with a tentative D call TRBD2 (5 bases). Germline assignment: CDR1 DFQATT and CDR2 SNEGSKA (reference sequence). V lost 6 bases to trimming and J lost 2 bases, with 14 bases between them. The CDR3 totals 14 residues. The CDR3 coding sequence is TGCAGTGCCTCCGAGGGCGGAGCCTACAATGAGCAGTTCTTC. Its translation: CSASEGGAYNEQFF.